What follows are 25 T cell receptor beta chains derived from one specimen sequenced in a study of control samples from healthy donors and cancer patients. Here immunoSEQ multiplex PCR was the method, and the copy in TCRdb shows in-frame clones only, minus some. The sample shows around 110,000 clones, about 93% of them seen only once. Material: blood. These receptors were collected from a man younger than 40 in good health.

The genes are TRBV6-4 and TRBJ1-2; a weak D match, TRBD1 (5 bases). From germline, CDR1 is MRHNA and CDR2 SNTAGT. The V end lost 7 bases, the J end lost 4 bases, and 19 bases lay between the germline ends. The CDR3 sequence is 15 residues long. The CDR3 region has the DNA TGTGCCAGCAACCAAAGGGCGGGAAGGGGCTATGGCTACACCTTC. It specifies CASNQRAGRGYGYTF.

CDR3 nucleotides: TGCGCCAGCAGTGAGGGAAGAACCTACGAGCAGTACTTC. It yields the protein CASSEGRTYEQYF. The chain combines TRBV10-1 with TRBJ2-7; D not certain. V shed 2 bases and J shed 2 bases, with 7 bases lying between them. The CDR3 is 13 residues long. Germline-derived CDR1 and CDR2 are WNHNN and SYGVQD (reference sequence).

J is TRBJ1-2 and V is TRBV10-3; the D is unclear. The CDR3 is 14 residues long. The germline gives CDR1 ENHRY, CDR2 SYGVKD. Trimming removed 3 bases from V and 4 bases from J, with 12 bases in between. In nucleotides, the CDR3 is TGTGCCATCAGTGACGGGAAGGGAGGCTATGGCTACACCTTC. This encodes CAISDGKGGYGYTF.

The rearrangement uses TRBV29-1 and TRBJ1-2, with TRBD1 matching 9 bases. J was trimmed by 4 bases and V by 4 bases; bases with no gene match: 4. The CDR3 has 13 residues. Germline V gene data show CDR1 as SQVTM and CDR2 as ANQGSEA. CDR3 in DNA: TGCAGCGTTGTAAACAGGGGGCCCTATGGCTACACCTTC. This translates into CSVVNRGPYGYTF.

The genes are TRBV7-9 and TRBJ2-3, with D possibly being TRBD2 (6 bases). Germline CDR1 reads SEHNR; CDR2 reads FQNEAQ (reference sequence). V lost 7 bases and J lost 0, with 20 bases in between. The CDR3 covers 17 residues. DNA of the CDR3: TGTGCCAGCAACAATAGGAGGGATTATCTTAGCACAGATACGCAGTATTTT. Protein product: CASNNRRDYLSTDTQYF.

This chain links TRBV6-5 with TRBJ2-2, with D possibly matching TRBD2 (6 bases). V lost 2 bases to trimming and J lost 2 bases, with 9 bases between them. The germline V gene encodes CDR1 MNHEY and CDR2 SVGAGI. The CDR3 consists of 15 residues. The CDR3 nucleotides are TGTGCCAGCAGTTACGCAGGGACTAACACCGGGGAGCTGTTTTTT. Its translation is CASSYAGTNTGELFF.

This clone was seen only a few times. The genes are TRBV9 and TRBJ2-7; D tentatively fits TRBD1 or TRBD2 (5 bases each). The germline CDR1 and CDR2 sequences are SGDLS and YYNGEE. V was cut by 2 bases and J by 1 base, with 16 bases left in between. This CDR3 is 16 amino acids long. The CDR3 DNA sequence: TGTGCCAGCAGCGTGGGGCTCGGGGACGGATCCTACGAGCAGTACTTC. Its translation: CASSVGLGDGSYEQYF.

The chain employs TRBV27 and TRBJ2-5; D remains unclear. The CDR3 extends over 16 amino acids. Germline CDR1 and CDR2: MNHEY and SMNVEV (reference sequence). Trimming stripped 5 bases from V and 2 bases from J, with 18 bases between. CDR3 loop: CASSPEARIPQETQYF. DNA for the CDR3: TGTGCCAGCAGTCCCGAGGCGCGGATACCACAAGAGACCCAGTACTTC.

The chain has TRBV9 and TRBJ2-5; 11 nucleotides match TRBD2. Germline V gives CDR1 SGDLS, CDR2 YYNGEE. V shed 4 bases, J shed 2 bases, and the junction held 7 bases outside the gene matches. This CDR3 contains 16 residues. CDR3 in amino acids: CASSPTSGGGQETQYF. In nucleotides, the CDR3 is TGTGCCAGCAGCCCTACTAGCGGGGGAGGGCAAGAGACCCAGTACTTC.

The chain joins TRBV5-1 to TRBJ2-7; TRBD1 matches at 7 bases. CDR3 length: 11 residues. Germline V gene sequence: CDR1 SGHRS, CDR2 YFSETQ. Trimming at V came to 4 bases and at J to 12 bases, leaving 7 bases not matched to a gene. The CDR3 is CASSLDRAWYF. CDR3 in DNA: TGCGCCAGCAGCCTTGACAGGGCCTGGTACTTC.

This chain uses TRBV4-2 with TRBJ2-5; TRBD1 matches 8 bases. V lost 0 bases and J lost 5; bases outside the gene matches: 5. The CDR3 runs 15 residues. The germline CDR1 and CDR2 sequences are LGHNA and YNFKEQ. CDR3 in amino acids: CASSQDGTGWETQYF. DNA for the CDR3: TGTGCCAGCAGCCAAGATGGGACAGGTTGGGAGACCCAGTACTTC.

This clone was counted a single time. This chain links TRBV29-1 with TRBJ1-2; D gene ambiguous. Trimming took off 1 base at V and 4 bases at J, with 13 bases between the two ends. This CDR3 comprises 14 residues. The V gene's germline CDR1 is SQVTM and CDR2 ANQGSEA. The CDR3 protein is CSVEGARSVYGYTF. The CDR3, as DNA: TGCAGCGTTGAAGGTGCACGGTCGGTCTATGGCTACACCTTC.

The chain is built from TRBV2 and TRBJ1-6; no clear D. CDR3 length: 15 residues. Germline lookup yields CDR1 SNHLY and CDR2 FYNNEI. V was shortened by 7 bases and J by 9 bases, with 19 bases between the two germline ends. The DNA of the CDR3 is TGTGCCAGCACCACCGGCCCCCGAGAGCGTTCACCCCTCCACTTT. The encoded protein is CASTTGPRERSPLHF.

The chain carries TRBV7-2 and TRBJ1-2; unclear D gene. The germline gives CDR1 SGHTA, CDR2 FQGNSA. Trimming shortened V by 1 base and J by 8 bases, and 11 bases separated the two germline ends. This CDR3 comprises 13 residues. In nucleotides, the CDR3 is TGTGCCAGCAGCTTAGAGGCACGCGACGGCTACACCTTC. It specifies CASSLEARDGYTF.

The CDR3 here is CASTTRTGANTGELFF. The CDR3 DNA is TGTGCCAGCACCACCCGGACAGGGGCGAACACCGGGGAGCTGTTTTTT. This rearrangement joins TRBV5-6 to TRBJ2-2; 9 bases are a match to TRBD1. The CDR3 sequence is 16 residues long. Germline V gives CDR1 SGHDT, CDR2 YYEEEE. The J segment lost 0 bases and the V segment lost 6 bases, leaving 6 bases of the junction unmatched.

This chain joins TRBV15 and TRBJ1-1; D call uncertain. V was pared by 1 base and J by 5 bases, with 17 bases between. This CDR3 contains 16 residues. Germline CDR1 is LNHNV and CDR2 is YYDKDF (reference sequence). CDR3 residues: CATSRGPVVGETEAFF. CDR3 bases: TGTGCCACCAGCAGAGGGCCAGTCGTCGGTGAAACTGAAGCTTTCTTT.

The CDR3 sequence: CASRPSTGGANTGELFF. The CDR3 coding sequence is TGTGCCAGCCGCCCCTCCACGGGGGGCGCGAACACCGGGGAGCTGTTTTTT. V is TRBV2 and J is TRBJ2-2, with D maybe TRBD2 (7 bases). The V end was cut by 8 bases, the J end by 0 bases, with 19 bases between. This CDR3 spans 17 amino acids. Germline loops: CDR1 SNHLY, CDR2 FYNNEI.

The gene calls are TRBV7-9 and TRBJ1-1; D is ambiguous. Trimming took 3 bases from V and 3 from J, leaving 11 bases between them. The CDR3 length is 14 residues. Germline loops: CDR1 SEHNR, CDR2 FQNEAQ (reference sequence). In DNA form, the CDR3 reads TGTGCCAGCAGCTTGAGGGTTGAGGACACTGAAGCTTTCTTT. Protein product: CASSLRVEDTEAFF.

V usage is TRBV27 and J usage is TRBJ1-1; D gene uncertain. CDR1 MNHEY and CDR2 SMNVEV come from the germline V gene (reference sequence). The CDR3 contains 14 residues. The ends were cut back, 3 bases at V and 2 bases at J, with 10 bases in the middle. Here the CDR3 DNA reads TGTGCCAGCAGTTTTCGGGGTGGCAACACTGAAGCTTTCTTT. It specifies CASSFRGGNTEAFF.

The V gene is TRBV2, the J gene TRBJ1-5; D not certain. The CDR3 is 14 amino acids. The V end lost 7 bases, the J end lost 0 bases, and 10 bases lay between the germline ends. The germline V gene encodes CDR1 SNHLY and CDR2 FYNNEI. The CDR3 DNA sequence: TGTGCCAGCATTGGGCAGGCTAGCAATCAGCCCCAGCATTTT. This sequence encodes CASIGQASNQPQHF. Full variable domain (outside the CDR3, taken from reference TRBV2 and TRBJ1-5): EPEVTQTPSHQVTQMGQEVILRCVPISNHLYFYWYRQILGQKVEFLVSFYNNEISEKSEIFDDQFSVERPDGSNFTLKIRSTKLEDSAMYFCASIGQASNQPQHFGDGTRLSIL.

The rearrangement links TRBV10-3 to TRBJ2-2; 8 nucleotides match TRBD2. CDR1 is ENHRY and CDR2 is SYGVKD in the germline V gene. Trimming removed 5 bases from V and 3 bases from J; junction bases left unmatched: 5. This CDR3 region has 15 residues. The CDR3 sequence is CAISSGGADTGELFF. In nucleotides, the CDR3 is TGTGCCATCAGTTCCGGGGGGGCGGACACCGGGGAGCTGTTTTTT.

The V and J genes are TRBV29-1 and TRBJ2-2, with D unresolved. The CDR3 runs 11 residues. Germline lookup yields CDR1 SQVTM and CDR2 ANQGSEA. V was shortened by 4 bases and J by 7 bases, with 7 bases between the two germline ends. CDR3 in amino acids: CSVAVIGELFF. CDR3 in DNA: TGCAGCGTTGCCGTAATCGGGGAGCTGTTTTTT.

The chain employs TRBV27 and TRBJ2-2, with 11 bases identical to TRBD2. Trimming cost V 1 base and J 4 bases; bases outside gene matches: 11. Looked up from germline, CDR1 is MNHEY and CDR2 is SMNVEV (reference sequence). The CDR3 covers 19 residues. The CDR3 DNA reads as TGTGCCAGCAGTTTATACGGGCCCACTAGCGGGGGCCGCACCGGGGAGCTGTTTTTT. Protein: CASSLYGPTSGGRTGELFF.

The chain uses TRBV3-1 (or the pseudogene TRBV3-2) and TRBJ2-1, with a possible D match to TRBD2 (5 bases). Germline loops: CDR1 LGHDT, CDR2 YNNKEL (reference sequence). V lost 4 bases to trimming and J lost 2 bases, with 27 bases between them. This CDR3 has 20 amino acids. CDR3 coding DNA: TGTGCCAGCAGCCCTCGAGGGAAGTTAACTAAAAAGGAGGCCTACAATGAGCAGTTCTTC. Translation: CASSPRGKLTKKEAYNEQFF.

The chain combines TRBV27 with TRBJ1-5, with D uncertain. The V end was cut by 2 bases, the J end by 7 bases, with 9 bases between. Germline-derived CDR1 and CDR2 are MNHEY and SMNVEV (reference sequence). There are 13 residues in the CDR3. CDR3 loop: CASSLGVGQPQHF. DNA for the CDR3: TGTGCCAGCAGTTTAGGGGTCGGGCAGCCCCAGCATTTT.